Listed below are T cell receptor beta chains from one sample, sequenced in a study of CD8+CD57+ T cells in acquired aplastic anemia. One entry per CDR3 protein results from TCRdb running MiXCR on the reads. The table includes around 290,000 distinct CDR3 sequences, 45% to 65% detected once. Sequencing input: sorted CD4+, CD8+, or CD8+CD57+ T cells (not recorded which) from PBMCs. The receptors derive from a human donor with aplastic anemia. CDR3s include the opening cysteine and the closing phenylalanine or tryptophan. D genes are given only for firm matches. Part of the rows lack a size; the others show once, few, many or a class for expanded clones.

V	J	size	D	CDR3	DNA
TRBV7-9	TRBJ1-2	-	-	CASSLDSGVGPAFLGYTF	TGTGCCAGCAGCTTAGATTCAGGGGTAGGGCCAGCCTTCCTCGGCTACACCTTC
TRBV4-1	TRBJ1-6	-	TRBD1	CASSQAEGGRSPLHF	TGCGCCAGCAGCCAAGCTGAAGGGGGCCGTTCACCCCTCCACTTT
TRBV12-3/TRBV12-4	TRBJ2-1	many	-	CASSPFVLAVRDEQFF	TGTGCCAGCAGTCCGTTTGTTCTGGCGGTTCGGGATGAGCAGTTCTTC
TRBV18	TRBJ2-7	many	-	CASSPSAGPYEQYF	TGTGCCAGCTCACCATCGGCAGGGCCATACGAGCAGTACTTC
TRBV6-5	TRBJ2-7	many	-	CASSKQGLSYEQYF	TGTGCCAGCAGTAAACAGGGTTTGTCCTACGAGCAGTACTTC
TRBV24-1	TRBJ2-3	-	TRBD2	CATSDLPSGTQYF	TGTGCCACCAGTGATTTGCCTAGCGGTACGCAGTATTTT
TRBV6-1	TRBJ1-2	-	-	CASSEDRANGYTF	TGTGCCAGCAGTGAAGACCGGGCGAATGGCTACACCTTC
TRBV20-1	TRBJ2-7	-	-	CSAVQGLGGYEQYF	TGCAGTGCTGTCCAGGGACTCGGTGGATACGAGCAGTACTTC
TRBV11-1	TRBJ2-6	many	-	CASSRRRDTSGANVLTF	TGTGCCAGCAGCCGCCGGAGAGATACCTCTGGGGCCAACGTCCTGACTTTC
TRBV6-5	TRBJ2-6	many	TRBD1	CASSYSGQGKTNVLTF	TGTGCCAGCAGTTACTCCGGACAGGGAAAAACCAACGTCCTGACTTTC
TRBV6-1	TRBJ2-2	few	-	CASTIMAGTGELFF	TGTGCCAGCACCATTATGGCGGGGACCGGGGAGCTGTTTTTT
TRBV7-2	TRBJ2-6	-	-	CASSLYETASGANVLTF	TGTGCCAGCAGCTTATATGAGACAGCCTCTGGGGCCAACGTCCTGACTTTC
TRBV7-9	TRBJ1-2	-	TRBD1	CASGPNWDRSLYGYTF	TGTGCCAGCGGCCCGAATTGGGACAGGAGTCTCTATGGCTACACCTTC
TRBV27	TRBJ2-7	-	TRBD1	CASSSTGGLTKQYF	TGTGCCAGCAGTTCGACAGGGGGCTTGACGAAGCAGTACTTC
TRBV5-1	TRBJ2-6	many	-	CASSLEVGTGANVLTF	TGCGCCAGCAGCTTGGAGGTGGGGACTGGGGCCAACGTCCTGACTTTC
TRBV15	TRBJ1-6	-	-	CATSRESSYNSPLHF	TGTGCCACCAGCAGAGAATCCTCCTATAATTCACCCCTCCACTTT
TRBV29-1	TRBJ2-1	-	-	CSVGGGDYNEQFF	TGCAGCGTTGGAGGCGGGGACTACAATGAGCAGTTCTTC